Below are 19 T cell receptor beta chains sequenced from a single sample in a study of blood T cell repertoires in COVID-19. Some clones are missing from TCRdb's copy, which holds only in-frame ones; the method was immunoSEQ multiplex PCR. In the table there are about 240,000 clones, approximately 86% of which are singletons. The material sequenced was peripheral blood. The receptors here all came from a woman aged 60 to 75 with active or convalescent COVID-19.

In its sample, this clone was seen a few times. The chain combines TRBV7-9 with TRBJ1-1, with 7 bases fitting TRBD1. There are 17 residues in the CDR3. V trimming: 2 bases; J trimming: 0 bases; junction bases outside the gene matches: 9. The germline gives CDR1 SEHNR, CDR2 FQNEAQ (reference sequence). CDR3 sequence (DNA): TGTGCCAGCAGCTTACCAGAGACAGGGCCCATGAACACTGAAGCTTTCTTT. Translation: CASSLPETGPMNTEAFF.

The gene calls are TRBV28 and TRBJ2-3; 10 positions match TRBD2. The CDR3 contains 15 residues. Germline CDR1 and CDR2: MDHEN and SYDVKM. J gave up 6 bases and V 2 bases, and 5 bases lay outside the gene matches. CDR3 sequence (DNA): TGTGCCAGCAGTTTACCCACTAGCGGGGTGGATACGCAGTATTTT. Translating it yields CASSLPTSGVDTQYF.

This clone is a singleton in its sample. This chain joins TRBV6-5 and TRBJ1-6; D gene uncertain. The CDR3 contains 13 residues. The V gene lost 5 bases and the J gene lost 4 bases, with 6 bases spanning the gap. Germline values: CDR1 MNHEY, CDR2 SVGAGI. In DNA, the CDR3 is TGTGCCAGCAGTCCTAGATATAATTCACCCCTCCACTTT. Translating it yields CASSPRYNSPLHF.

The chain combines TRBV13 with TRBJ2-2; perhaps TRBD2 as D (6 bases). The germline V gene encodes CDR1 PRHDT and CDR2 FYEKMQ (reference sequence). Trimming shortened V by 5 bases and J by 4 bases, and 14 bases separated the two germline ends. The CDR3 runs to 15 residues. The CDR3 loop is CASSQTSSGTGELFF. The CDR3 region has the DNA TGTGCCAGCAGCCAAACTAGCTCGGGCACCGGGGAGCTGTTTTTT.

The chain combines TRBV15 with TRBJ1-1; the match to TRBD1 covers 11 bases. This CDR3 has 15 amino acids. Germline trimming cut 4 bases from V and 4 bases from J; bases unmatched to any gene: 5. Germline V lookup: CDR1 LNHNV, CDR2 YYDKDF (reference sequence). CDR3 amino acids: CATSTRTGGGTEAFF. CDR3 DNA sequence: TGTGCCACCAGCACGAGGACAGGGGGCGGCACTGAAGCTTTCTTT.

The chain recombines TRBV9 with TRBJ2-2; D not resolved. Deletions cut 1 base from V and 5 bases from J, with 6 bases between. Germline V gene data show CDR1 as SGDLS and CDR2 as YYNGEE. The CDR3 is made up of 13 amino acids. The CDR3 protein is CASSVLETGELFF. For the CDR3, the DNA is TGTGCCAGCAGCGTACTAGAGACCGGGGAGCTGTTTTTT.

The CDR3 loop is CASSLLDNRGDTQYF. Here the CDR3 DNA reads TGTGCCAGCAGCTTACTCGACAATCGGGGGGATACGCAGTATTTT. This chain uses TRBV7-8 with TRBJ2-3, with TRBD2 as a possible D gene (6 bases). The germline V gene has CDR1 SGHVS and CDR2 FQNEAQ. The CDR3 is made up of 15 amino acids. V was cut by 2 bases and J by 6 bases, with 15 bases left in between.

This clone was picked up a small number of times. The rearrangement uses TRBV24-1 and TRBJ2-1; TRBD1 agrees at 11 bases. V trimming: 9 bases; J trimming: 4 bases; junction bases outside the gene matches: 7. The CDR3 has 15 residues. CDR1 and CDR2 (germline): KGHDR, SFDVKD. This CDR3 reads CATAGGTGGYNEQFF. The CDR3 coding sequence is TGTGCCACCGCTGGGGGGACAGGGGGGTACAATGAGCAGTTCTTC.

This chain connects TRBV29-1 to TRBJ2-2; 9 bases map to TRBD2. Trimming took 7 bases from V and 7 from J; bases not matched to a gene: 16. Germline-derived CDR1 and CDR2 are SQVTM and ANQGSEA. The CDR3 covers 16 residues. The CDR3 coding sequence is TGCAGCGCCATGGTGTATAGCGGGAGCCTTAGCGGGGAGCTGTTTTTT. Its protein is CSAMVYSGSLSGELFF.

The V gene is TRBV19, the J gene TRBJ2-3; 9 bases are shared with TRBD1. This CDR3 is built from 16 residues. Germline V gene data show CDR1 as LNHDA and CDR2 as SQIVND (reference sequence). V lost 1 base, J lost 2 bases, and 4 bases stayed unmatched. CDR3 bases: TGTGCCAGTAGTATAGGCGGGACAGGGATCACAGATACGCAGTATTTT. Translating gives CASSIGGTGITDTQYF. The full variable domain, rest sourced from reference TRBV19 and TRBJ2-3, is DGGITQSPKYLFRKEGQNVTLSCEQNLNHDAMYWYRQDPGQGLRLIYYSQIVNDFQKGDIAEGYSVSREKKESFPLTVTSAQKNPTAFYLCASSIGGTGITDTQYFGPGTRLTVL.

The J gene is TRBJ2-7, the V gene TRBV7-8, with 8 bases that match TRBD1. CDR1 is SGHVS and CDR2 is FQNEAQ in the germline V gene. The CDR3 totals 13 residues. J lost 2 bases, V lost 4 bases, and 1 base had no gene match. The CDR3 DNA is TGTGCCAGCAGCTGGGACAGGACCTACGAGCAGTACTTC. Its translation: CASSWDRTYEQYF.

This clone was detected a few times. Other DNA sequences of this sample code for an identical CDR3. The gene calls are TRBV18 and TRBJ1-1, with D maybe TRBD1 (6 bases). The CDR3 is 14 residues long. Germline CDR1 is KGHSH and CDR2 is LQKENI. V gave up 2 bases and J gave up 3 bases, with 10 bases separating them. The CDR3 protein is CASSPGGGHTEAFF. Here the CDR3 DNA reads TGTGCCAGCTCACCAGGTGGGGGCCACACTGAAGCTTTCTTT.

The CDR3, as DNA: TGTGCCAGCTCACCAGCTCCCCCGCGCGGGGGGGATACGCAGTATTTT. This sequence encodes CASSPAPPRGGDTQYF. V is TRBV18 and J is TRBJ2-3; 8 nucleotides align to TRBD2. Germline CDR1 reads KGHSH; CDR2 reads LQKENI. J lost 6 bases, V lost 2 bases, and 10 bases had no gene match. This CDR3 spans 16 amino acids. The variable domain in full, with the rest retrieved from reference TRBV18 and TRBJ2-3, is NAGVMQNPRHLVRRRGQEARLRCSPMKGHSHVYWYRQLPEEGLKFMVYLQKENIIDESGMPKERFSAEFPKEGPSILRIQQVVRGDSAAYFCASSPAPPRGGDTQYFGPGTRLTVL.

This clone was counted a single time. This rearrangement joins TRBV27 to TRBJ2-3; 7 bases fit TRBD2. CDR3 length: 16 amino acids. In germline, CDR1 is MNHEY, CDR2 SMNVEV (reference sequence). The V segment lost 5 bases and the J segment 4 bases; nucleotides outside the gene matches: 12. CDR3 sequence reads: CASSPGLGLEADTQYF. Here the CDR3 DNA reads TGTGCCAGCAGTCCCGGACTAGGTTTGGAGGCAGATACGCAGTATTTT.

The chain combines TRBV27 with TRBJ1-2; no firm D call. CDR1 is MNHEY, CDR2 SMNVEV, per germline (reference sequence). This CDR3 has 14 residues. Trimming left V 0 bases short and J 4 bases short, with 9 bases between. The DNA of the CDR3 is TGTGCCAGCAGTTTATCGGTCGCAGGCTATGGCTACACCTTC. It codes for CASSLSVAGYGYTF.

This clone was observed a handful of times. V is TRBV4-1 and J is TRBJ1-5, with D tentatively TRBD1 (5 bases). CDR1 and CDR2 (germline): MGHRA, YSYEKL. The CDR3 has 15 residues. Deletions cut 0 bases from V and 4 bases from J, with 10 bases between. The CDR3 coding sequence is TGCGCCAGCAGCCAAGATTGGGGGGAGAATCAGCCCCAGCATTTT. Protein: CASSQDWGENQPQHF.

V and J are TRBV5-1 and TRBJ1-4, with D perhaps TRBD1 (6 bases). V lost 5 bases and J lost 1, with 12 bases in between. The CDR3 length is 15 residues. Germline V gene data show CDR1 as SGHRS and CDR2 as YFSETQ. This CDR3 reads CASRKDSKTNEKLFF. CDR3 coding DNA: TGCGCCAGCAGAAAGGACAGTAAAACTAATGAAAAACTGTTTTTT.

The rearrangement joins TRBV6-1 to TRBJ2-2; the D gene is possibly TRBD1 (6 bases). CDR3 length equals 14 residues. Germline lookup yields CDR1 MNHNS and CDR2 SASEGT. The ends were cut back, 3 bases at V and 5 bases at J, with 10 bases in the middle. The CDR3 here is CASSDVTGTGELFF. The CDR3 DNA reads as TGTGCCAGCAGTGACGTTACAGGGACCGGGGAGCTGTTTTTT.

The chain uses TRBV6-1 and TRBJ1-1, with no clear D. CDR1 is MNHNS and CDR2 is SASEGT in the germline V gene. The ends were cut back, 3 bases at V and 3 bases at J, with 14 bases in the middle. The CDR3 has 15 residues. CDR3 nucleotides: TGTGCCAGCAGTGATTTAGGCGGGATACACACTGAAGCTTTCTTT. Translating gives CASSDLGGIHTEAFF.